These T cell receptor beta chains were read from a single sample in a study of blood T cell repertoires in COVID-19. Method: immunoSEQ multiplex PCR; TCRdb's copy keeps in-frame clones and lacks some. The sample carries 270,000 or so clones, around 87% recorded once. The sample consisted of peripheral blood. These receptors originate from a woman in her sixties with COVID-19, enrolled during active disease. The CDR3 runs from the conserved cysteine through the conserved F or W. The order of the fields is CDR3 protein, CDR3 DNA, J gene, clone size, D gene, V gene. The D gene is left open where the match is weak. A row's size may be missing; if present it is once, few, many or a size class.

CASREVGRNGELFF	TGTGCCAGCAGGGAGGTTGGGCGGAACGGGGAGCTGTTTTTT	TRBJ2-2	NA	NA	TRBV25-1
CASSSGQGARSYEQYF	TGTGCCAGCAGTTCCGGACAGGGGGCACGGTCCTACGAGCAGTACTTC	TRBJ2-7	NA	TRBD1	TRBV6-6
CASSRQGNQPQHF	TGTGCCAGCAGTCGACAGGGTAATCAGCCCCAGCATTTT	TRBJ1-5	NA	TRBD1	TRBV7-2
CASSLAAAEKLFF	TGTGCCAGCAGCTTAGCAGCGGCTGAAAAACTGTTTTTT	TRBJ1-4	NA	NA	TRBV7-2
CASSLVRGRYSPLHF	TGTGCCAGCAGCTTAGTTAGAGGTCGGTACTCACCCCTCCACTTT	TRBJ1-6	NA	NA	TRBV11-2
CASSPAVNYGYTF	TGTGCCAGCAGCCCCGCGGTAAACTATGGCTACACCTTC	TRBJ1-2	NA	NA	TRBV7-9
CASSVGKSSGNTIYF	TGTGCCAGCAGCGTCGGGAAGAGCTCTGGAAACACCATATATTTT	TRBJ1-3	once	NA	TRBV7-2
CASSYSLDFSYTF	TGTGCCAGCAGTTACTCTCTGGACTTTAGCTACACCTTC	TRBJ1-2	NA	NA	TRBV6-5
CASSSRVQKEKLFF	TGTGCCAGCTCCAGCAGGGTTCAGAAAGAAAAACTGTTTTTT	TRBJ1-4	NA	NA	TRBV18
CASSPGRGTEAFF	TGTGCCAGCTCACCGGGTCGAGGGACAGAAGCTTTCTTT	TRBJ1-1	NA	NA	TRBV18
CASSLGRNYGYTF	TGTGCCAGCAGCTTAGGCAGGAACTATGGCTACACCTTC	TRBJ1-2	NA	NA	TRBV11-2
CASSAGEVQNTEAFF	TGCGCCAGCAGCGCCGGGGAGGTGCAGAACACTGAAGCTTTCTTT	TRBJ1-1	few	NA	TRBV5-1
CAISTGETYGYTF	TGTGCCATCAGTACAGGGGAAACCTATGGCTACACCTTC	TRBJ1-2	NA	TRBD1	TRBV10-3
CAINGVANTEAFF	TGTGCCATCAACGGGGTTGCCAACACTGAAGCTTTCTTT	TRBJ1-1	NA	NA	TRBV10-3
CASSLGQEAFF	TGTGCCAGCAGCCTCGGACAGGAAGCTTTCTTT	TRBJ1-1	NA	NA	TRBV28
CASSVGGGTEAFF	TGTGCCAGCAGTGTGGGGGGTGGGACTGAAGCTTTCTTT	TRBJ1-1	NA	NA	TRBV2
CASSGRQVNTEAFF	TGTGCCAGCAGTGGGCGGCAAGTGAACACTGAAGCTTTCTTT	TRBJ1-1	NA	NA	TRBV2
CASSLATGSGGYTF	TGTGCCAGCAGCTTAGCCACAGGGTCGGGTGGCTACACCTTC	TRBJ1-2	few	NA	TRBV7-2
CASSFKGGEQYF	TGTGCCAGCAGTTTTAAGGGAGGCGAGCAGTACTTC	TRBJ2-7	NA	NA	TRBV12-3/TRBV12-4
CASSVRPSGGKETQYF	TGTGCCAGCAGCGTGCGCCCTAGCGGGGGGAAAGAGACCCAGTACTTC	TRBJ2-5	NA	TRBD2	TRBV9
CASSQTSRNYGYTF	TGTGCCAGCAGTCAGACAAGCAGGAACTATGGCTACACCTTC	TRBJ1-2	NA	NA	TRBV6-5
CASSQEGGYGELFF	TGCGCCAGCAGCCAAGAAGGGGGCTACGGGGAGCTGTTTTTT	TRBJ2-2	NA	TRBD1	TRBV4-3
CASSPKAPGLRPGGYTF	TGTGCCAGCAGCCCCAAGGCACCGGGACTCCGCCCTGGGGGCTACACCTTC	TRBJ1-2	NA	NA	TRBV3-1/TRBV3-2
CASSQDPDRVYGYTF	TGTGCCAGCAGCCAAGATCCGGACAGGGTCTATGGCTACACCTTC	TRBJ1-2	NA	TRBD1	TRBV3-1/TRBV3-2
CASSRSLATNEKLFF	TGTGCCAGCAGCCGGTCCCTTGCAACTAATGAAAAACTGTTTTTT	TRBJ1-4	once	NA	TRBV7-2
CASSEPTGGWAEAFF	TGCGCCAGCAGTGAGCCTACAGGGGGATGGGCTGAAGCTTTCTTT	TRBJ1-1	NA	TRBD1	TRBV10-2
CASSQELLAGGNTDTQYF	TGTGCCAGCAGCCAAGAACTTTTAGCGGGGGGGAACACAGATACGCAGTATTTT	TRBJ2-3	NA	TRBD2	TRBV4-2
CASYRANNSPLHF	TGTGCCAGTTACAGAGCCAATAATTCACCCCTCCACTTT	TRBJ1-6	NA	NA	TRBV6-5
CASSLTRGYGYTF	TGTGCCAGCTCTCTGACACGGGGCTATGGCTACACCTTC	TRBJ1-2	NA	NA	TRBV6-5
CASSSEDWNTEAFF	TGTGCCAGCAGCTCGGAGGATTGGAACACTGAAGCTTTCTTT	TRBJ1-1	NA	NA	TRBV6-5
CASSREGEQPQHF	TGTGCCAGCAGTAGAGAGGGTGAGCAGCCCCAGCATTTT	TRBJ1-5	NA	NA	TRBV2
CASRPTGTGGYGYTF	TGTGCCAGCAGACCGACCGGGACAGGGGGCTATGGCTACACCTTC	TRBJ1-2	NA	TRBD1	TRBV4-2